The 7 T cell receptor beta chains reported below all come from one sample, sequenced in a study of blood T cells in healthy people across ages. Together with a sample-barcoded 5' primer, a J-beta primer mix was included in a second PCR lasting roughly 6 to 12 cycles. Using its own MiXCR run on the 5' RACE reads, TCRdb lists one record per CDR3 protein. The table includes 700,000 or so distinct CDR3 sequences, 40% to 45% detected once. Sequencing input: blood. The receptors shown here come from an elderly man in good health.

The gene calls are TRBV28 and TRBJ1-2; D is unresolved. The CDR3 contains 14 residues. Trimming shortened V by 3 bases and J by 3 bases, and 11 bases separated the two germline ends. Germline-derived CDR1 and CDR2 are MDHEN and SYDVKM. This CDR3 reads CASSFVYSDYGYTF. The CDR3 nucleotides are TGTGCCAGCAGTTTCGTGTATTCCGACTATGGCTACACCTTC.

The chain recombines TRBV7-2 with TRBJ2-3; D is tentatively TRBD1 or TRBD2 (6 bases each). The CDR3 length is 16 residues. Trimming pared 4 bases from V and 7 bases from J, leaving 21 bases between. Germline V gene sequence: CDR1 SGHTA, CDR2 FQGNSA. The CDR3 nucleotides are TGTGCCAGCAGCTCCAACGGGGCCGGGGGCGCGAATACGCAGTATTTT. Translated: CASSSNGAGGANTQYF.

The V and J genes are TRBV9 and TRBJ2-5, with D possibly being TRBD1 (5 bases). TRBJ2-7 explains the end of the DNA better; the J call may be wrong. The CDR3 length is 14 residues. Germline V gene lookup returns CDR1 SGDLS and CDR2 YYNGEE. The CDR3 nucleotides read TGTGCCAGCAGCTTAGAGGACATCTCCTACGAGCAGTACTTC. This gives the protein CASSLEDISYEQYF.

Regarding this clonotype: The germline gene is not matched at one end of the junction; a read error may be the cause. This rearrangement joins TRBV12-3 or TRBV12-4 to TRBJ2-5, with 14 nucleotides matching TRBD2. The CDR3 runs to 15 residues. As DNA, the CDR3 is TGTGCCAGCAGTCCTCCGGGACTAGCGGGAGAGGCCCAGTACTTC. Its translation: CASSPPGLAGEAQYF.

This clonotype showed up just a few times. The chain links TRBV5-5 to TRBJ2-1, with no clear D. Germline values: CDR1 SGHKS, CDR2 YYEKEE (reference sequence). V lost 4 bases to trimming and J lost 4 bases, with 9 bases between them. This CDR3 region has 13 residues. The CDR3 is CASSPNLYNEQFF. In nucleotides, the CDR3 is TGTGCCAGCAGCCCCAATCTTTACAATGAGCAGTTCTTC.

The rearrangement joins TRBV4-1 to TRBJ2-2; D is perhaps TRBD1 (6 bases). CDR1 MGHRA and CDR2 YSYEKL come from the germline V gene. The CDR3 loop spans 16 amino acids. The ends were cut back, 4 bases at V and 0 bases at J, with 12 bases in the middle. CDR3 nucleotide sequence: TGCGCCAGCAGCCTCCGGGACACAACGAACACCGGGGAGCTGTTTTTT. Its protein product is CASSLRDTTNTGELFF.

CDR3 in DNA: TGTGCCAGCAGCTCCCAACTAGCGGGAGGGTACAATGAGCAGTTCTTC. Translated, it gives CASSSQLAGGYNEQFF. The chain links TRBV7-6 to TRBJ2-1; TRBD2 agrees at 13 bases. This CDR3 has 16 residues. V shed 4 bases and J 4 bases; nucleotides not matched to a gene: 4. CDR1 SGHVS and CDR2 FNYEAQ come from the germline V gene.